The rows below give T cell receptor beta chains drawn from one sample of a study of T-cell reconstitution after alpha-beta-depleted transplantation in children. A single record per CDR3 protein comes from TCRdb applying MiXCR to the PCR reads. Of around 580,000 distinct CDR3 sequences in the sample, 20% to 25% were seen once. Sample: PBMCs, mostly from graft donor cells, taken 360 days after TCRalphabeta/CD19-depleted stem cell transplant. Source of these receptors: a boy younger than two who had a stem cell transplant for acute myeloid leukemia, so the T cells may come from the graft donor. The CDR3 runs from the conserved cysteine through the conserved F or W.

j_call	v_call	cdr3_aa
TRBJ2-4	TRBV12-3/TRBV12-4	CASSSPGTLAKNIQYF
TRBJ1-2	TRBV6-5	CASSYYEGDTDYGYTF
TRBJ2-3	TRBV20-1	CSAGRRGARTDTQYF
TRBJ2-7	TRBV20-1	CSVGPPGTNEQYF
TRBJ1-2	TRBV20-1	CSARENYGYTF
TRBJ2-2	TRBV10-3	CAMGPGLEFPAQRGSTGELFF
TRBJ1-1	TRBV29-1	CSVPKSWIGGSNTEAFF
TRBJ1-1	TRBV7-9	CASRGPRNTEAFF
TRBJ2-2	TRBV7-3	CASSLTSGNTGELFF
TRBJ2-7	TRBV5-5	CASSLAGSGGAFGYEQYF
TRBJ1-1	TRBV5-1	CASSLIQRQLNTEAFF
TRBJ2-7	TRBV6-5	CASSYSPHGQGPYEQYF
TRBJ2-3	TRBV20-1	CSEVAGGLDTQYF
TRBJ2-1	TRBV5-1	CASSTGLAGYLVQFF
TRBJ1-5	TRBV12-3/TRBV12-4	CASSPTIGTNSNQPQHF
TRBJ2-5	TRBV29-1	CSAIRQGGVETQYF
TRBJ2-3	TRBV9	CASTELAGSTDTQYF
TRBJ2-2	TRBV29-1	CSTLEVGLAGSGELFF
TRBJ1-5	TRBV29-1	CSVQTGNQPQHF
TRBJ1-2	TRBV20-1	CSARVVGYTF
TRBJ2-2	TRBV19	CASSIAGTNTGELFF
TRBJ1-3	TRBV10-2	CASKRGGNTIYF
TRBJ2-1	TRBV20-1	CSARDWGDRDYNEQFF
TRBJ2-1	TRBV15	CATSRDWTEQFF
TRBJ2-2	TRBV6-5	CASSSRDSLRTGELFF
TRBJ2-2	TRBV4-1	CASSPLADNTGELFF
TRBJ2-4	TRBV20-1	CSASPGLAGSLAKNIQYF
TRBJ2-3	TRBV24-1	CATAGTGEADTQYF
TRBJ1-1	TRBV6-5	CASSYSTGGMNTEAFF
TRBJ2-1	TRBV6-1	CASSQTPGQHHEQFF
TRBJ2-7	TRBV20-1	CSGTRYQPYEQYF
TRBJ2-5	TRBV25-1	CASSEYGGREETQYF
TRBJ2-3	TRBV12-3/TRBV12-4	CASSVPRGAGGGDTQYF
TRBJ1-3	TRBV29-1	CSVATAAGNTIYF
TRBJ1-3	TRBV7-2	CASSLGRDTIYF
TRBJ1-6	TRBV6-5	CASSYGLSSDNSPLHF
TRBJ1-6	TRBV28	CASSLTQGFSSPLHF
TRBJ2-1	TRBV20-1	CSARDLMGGGYNEQFF
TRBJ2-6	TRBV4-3	CASSQDEPSGANVLTF
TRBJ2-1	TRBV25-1	CASSEEGAHNEQFF